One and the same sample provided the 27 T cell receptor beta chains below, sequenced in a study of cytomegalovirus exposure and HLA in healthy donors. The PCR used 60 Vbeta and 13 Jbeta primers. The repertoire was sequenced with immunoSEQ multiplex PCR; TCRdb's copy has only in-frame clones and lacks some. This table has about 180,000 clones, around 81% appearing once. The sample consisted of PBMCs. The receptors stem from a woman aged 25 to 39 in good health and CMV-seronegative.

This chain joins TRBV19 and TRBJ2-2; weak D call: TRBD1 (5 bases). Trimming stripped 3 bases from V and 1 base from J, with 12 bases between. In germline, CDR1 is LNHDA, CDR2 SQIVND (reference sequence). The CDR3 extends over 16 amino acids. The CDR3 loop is CASSIWAGKNTGELFF. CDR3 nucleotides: TGTGCCAGTAGTATCTGGGCAGGGAAGAACACCGGGGAGCTGTTTTTT.

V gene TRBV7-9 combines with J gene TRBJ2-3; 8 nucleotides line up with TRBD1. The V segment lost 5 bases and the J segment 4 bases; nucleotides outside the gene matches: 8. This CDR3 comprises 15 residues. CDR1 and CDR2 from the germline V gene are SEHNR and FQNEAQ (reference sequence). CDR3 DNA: TGTGCCAGCAGCCTGACAGGGGAAGGCGCAGATACGCAGTATTTT. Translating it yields CASSLTGEGADTQYF.

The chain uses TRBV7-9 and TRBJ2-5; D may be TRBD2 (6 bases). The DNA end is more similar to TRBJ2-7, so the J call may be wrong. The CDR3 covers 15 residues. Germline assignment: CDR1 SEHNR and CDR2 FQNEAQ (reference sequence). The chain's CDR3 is CASSFRGGATYEQYF. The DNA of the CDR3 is TGTGCCAGCAGCTTCCGAGGAGGGGCGACCTACGAGCAGTACTTC.

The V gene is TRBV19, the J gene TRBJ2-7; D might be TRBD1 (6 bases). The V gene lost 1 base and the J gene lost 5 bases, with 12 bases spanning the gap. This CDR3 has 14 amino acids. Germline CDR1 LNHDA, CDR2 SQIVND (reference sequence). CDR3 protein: CASSIVFGGNEQYF. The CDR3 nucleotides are TGTGCCAGTAGTATAGTATTTGGGGGCAACGAGCAGTACTTC.

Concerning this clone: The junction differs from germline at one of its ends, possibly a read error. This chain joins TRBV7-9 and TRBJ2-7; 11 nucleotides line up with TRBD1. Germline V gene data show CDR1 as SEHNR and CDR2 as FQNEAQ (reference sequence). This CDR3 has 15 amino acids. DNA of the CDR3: TGTTCCAGCAGCTTCGTCGGGACAGGGGGCTACGAGCAGTACTTC. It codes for CSSSFVGTGGYEQYF.

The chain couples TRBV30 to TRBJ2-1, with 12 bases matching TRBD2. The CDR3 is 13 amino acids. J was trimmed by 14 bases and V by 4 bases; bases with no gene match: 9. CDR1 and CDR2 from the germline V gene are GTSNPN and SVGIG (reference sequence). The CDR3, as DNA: TGTGCCTGGACCCAAAACCTAGCGGGAGGGAAGTTCTTC. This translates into CAWTQNLAGGKFF.

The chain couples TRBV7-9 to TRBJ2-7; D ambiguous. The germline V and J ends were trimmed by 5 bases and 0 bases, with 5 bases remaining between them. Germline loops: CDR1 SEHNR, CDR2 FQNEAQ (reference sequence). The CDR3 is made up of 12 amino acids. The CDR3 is CASSHSSYEQYF. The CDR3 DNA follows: TGTGCCAGCAGCCATTCCTCCTACGAGCAGTACTTC.

CDR3 sequence reads: CASREGQRNEQFF. CDR3 bases: TGTGCCAGCAGAGAGGGACAGAGAAATGAGCAGTTCTTC. This chain uses TRBV2 with TRBJ2-1, with 7 nucleotides matching TRBD1. The CDR3 is 13 residues long. Unmatched junction bases numbered 6, after V lost 6 bases and J lost 7 bases. Germline CDR1 reads SNHLY; CDR2 reads FYNNEI.

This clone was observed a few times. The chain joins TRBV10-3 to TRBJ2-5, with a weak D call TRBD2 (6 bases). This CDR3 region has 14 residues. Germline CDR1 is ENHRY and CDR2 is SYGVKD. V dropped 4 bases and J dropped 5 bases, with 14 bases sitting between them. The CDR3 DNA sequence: TGTGCCATCAGTGCCCAAAGCGGGCGGGAGACCCAGTACTTC. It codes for CAISAQSGRETQYF.

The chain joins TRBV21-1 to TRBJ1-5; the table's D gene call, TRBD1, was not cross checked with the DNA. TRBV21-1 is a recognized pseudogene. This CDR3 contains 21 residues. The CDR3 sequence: CASSKVVESGTGGRSNQPQHF. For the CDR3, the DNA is TGTGCCAGCAGCAAAGTCGTCGAATCCGGGACAGGGGGGAGAAGCAATCAGCCCCAGCATTTT.

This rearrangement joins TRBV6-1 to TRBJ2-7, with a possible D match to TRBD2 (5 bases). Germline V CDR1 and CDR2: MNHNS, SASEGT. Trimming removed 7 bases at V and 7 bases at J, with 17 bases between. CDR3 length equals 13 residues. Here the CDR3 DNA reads TGTGCCAGCACTGAGACTATTCCCTTGGAGCAGTACTTC. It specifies CASTETIPLEQYF.

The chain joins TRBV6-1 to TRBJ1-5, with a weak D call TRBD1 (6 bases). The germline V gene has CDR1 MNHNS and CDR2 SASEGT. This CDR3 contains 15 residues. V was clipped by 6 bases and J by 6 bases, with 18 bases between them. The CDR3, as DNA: TGTGCCAGCAGCGCGGAGAGGTTAGGGGGTCAGCCCCAGCATTTT. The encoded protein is CASSAERLGGQPQHF.

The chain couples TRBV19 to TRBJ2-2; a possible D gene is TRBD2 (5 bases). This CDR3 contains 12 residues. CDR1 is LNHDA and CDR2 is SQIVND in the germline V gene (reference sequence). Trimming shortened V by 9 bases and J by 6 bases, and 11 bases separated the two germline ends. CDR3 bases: TGTGCCAGCGGGTCCGGGGCCGGGGAGCTGTTTTTT. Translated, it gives CASGSGAGELFF. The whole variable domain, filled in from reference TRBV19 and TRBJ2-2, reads DGGITQSPKYLFRKEGQNVTLSCEQNLNHDAMYWYRQDPGQGLRLIYYSQIVNDFQKGDIAEGYSVSREKKESFPLTVTSAQKNPTAFYLCASGSGAGELFFGEGSRLTVL.

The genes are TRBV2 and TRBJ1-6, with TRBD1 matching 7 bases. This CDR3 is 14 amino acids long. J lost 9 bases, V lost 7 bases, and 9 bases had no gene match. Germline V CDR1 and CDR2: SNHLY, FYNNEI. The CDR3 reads CASTATGYGSPLHF. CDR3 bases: TGTGCCAGCACCGCGACAGGGTATGGTTCACCCCTCCACTTT.

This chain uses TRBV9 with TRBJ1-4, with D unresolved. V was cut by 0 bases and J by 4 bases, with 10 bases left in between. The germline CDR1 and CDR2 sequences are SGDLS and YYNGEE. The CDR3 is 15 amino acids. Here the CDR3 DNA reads TGTGCCAGCAGCGTAGGTGTGAGGAATAATGAAAAACTGTTTTTT. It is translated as CASSVGVRNNEKLFF.

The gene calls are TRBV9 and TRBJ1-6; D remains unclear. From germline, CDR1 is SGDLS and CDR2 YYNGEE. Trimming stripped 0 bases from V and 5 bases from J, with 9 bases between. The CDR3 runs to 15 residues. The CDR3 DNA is TGTGCCAGCAGCGTAGGAGCGGATAATAATTCACCCCTCCACTTT. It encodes CASSVGADNNSPLHF.

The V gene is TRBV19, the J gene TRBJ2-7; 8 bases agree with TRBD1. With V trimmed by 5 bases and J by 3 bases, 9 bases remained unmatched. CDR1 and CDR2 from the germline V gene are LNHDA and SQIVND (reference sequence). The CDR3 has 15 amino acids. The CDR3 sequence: CASSPLGQGSYEQYF. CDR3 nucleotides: TGTGCCAGTAGTCCTCTCGGACAGGGAAGCTACGAGCAGTACTTC. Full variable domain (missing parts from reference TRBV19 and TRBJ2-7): DGGITQSPKYLFRKEGQNVTLSCEQNLNHDAMYWYRQDPGQGLRLIYYSQIVNDFQKGDIAEGYSVSREKKESFPLTVTSAQKNPTAFYLCASSPLGQGSYEQYFGPGTRLTVT.

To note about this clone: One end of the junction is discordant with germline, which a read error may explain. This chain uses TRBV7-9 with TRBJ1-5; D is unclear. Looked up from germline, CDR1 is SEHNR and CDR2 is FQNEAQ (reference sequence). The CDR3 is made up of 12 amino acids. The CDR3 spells CSSSLDTQPQHF. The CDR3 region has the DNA TGTTCCAGCAGCTTAGACACTCAGCCCCAGCATTTT.

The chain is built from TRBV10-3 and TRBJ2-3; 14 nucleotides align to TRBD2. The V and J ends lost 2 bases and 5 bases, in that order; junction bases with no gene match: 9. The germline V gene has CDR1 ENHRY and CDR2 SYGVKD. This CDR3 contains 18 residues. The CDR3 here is CAISETGLAGGLIDTQYF. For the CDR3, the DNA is TGTGCCATCAGTGAGACTGGACTAGCGGGAGGCCTTATAGATACGCAGTATTTT.

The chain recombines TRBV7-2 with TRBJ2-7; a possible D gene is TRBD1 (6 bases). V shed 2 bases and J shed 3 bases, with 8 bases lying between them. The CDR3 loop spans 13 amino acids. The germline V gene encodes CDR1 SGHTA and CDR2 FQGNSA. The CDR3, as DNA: TGTGCCAGCAGCTTATCCAGGGGCTACGAGCAGTACTTC. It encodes CASSLSRGYEQYF. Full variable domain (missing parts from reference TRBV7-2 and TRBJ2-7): GAGVSQSPSNKVTEKGKDVELRCDPISGHTALYWYRQSLGQGLEFLIYFQGNSAPDKSGLPSDRFSAERTGGSVSTLTIQRTQQEDSAVYLCASSLSRGYEQYFGPGTRLTVT.

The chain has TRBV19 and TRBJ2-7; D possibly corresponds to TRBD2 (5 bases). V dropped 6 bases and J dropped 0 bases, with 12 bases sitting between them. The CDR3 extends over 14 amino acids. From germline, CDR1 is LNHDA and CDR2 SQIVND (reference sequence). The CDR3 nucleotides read TGTGCCAGTAGCCCGGGATTCATCTCCTACGAGCAGTACTTC. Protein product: CASSPGFISYEQYF. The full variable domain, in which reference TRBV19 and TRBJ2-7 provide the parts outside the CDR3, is DGGITQSPKYLFRKEGQNVTLSCEQNLNHDAMYWYRQDPGQGLRLIYYSQIVNDFQKGDIAEGYSVSREKKESFPLTVTSAQKNPTAFYLCASSPGFISYEQYFGPGTRLTVT.

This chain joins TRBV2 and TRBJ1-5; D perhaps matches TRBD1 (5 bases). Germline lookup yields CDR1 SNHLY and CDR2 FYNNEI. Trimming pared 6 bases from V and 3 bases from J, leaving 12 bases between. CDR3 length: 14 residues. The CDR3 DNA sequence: TGTGCCAGCAGGCGGGGGAGAAACAATCAGCCCCAGCATTTT. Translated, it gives CASRRGRNNQPQHF.

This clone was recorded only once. DNA for the CDR3: TGTGCCAGCAGCTCTGCCAACAGGGGAACTCAGCCCCAGCATTTT. Translating gives CASSSANRGTQPQHF. The chain is built from TRBV7-9 and TRBJ1-5; 7 bases are a match to TRBD1. This CDR3 region has 15 residues. The V segment lost 4 bases and the J segment 6 bases; nucleotides outside the gene matches: 9. Germline V gene lookup returns CDR1 SEHNR and CDR2 FQNEAQ (reference sequence). Drawing the rest from reference TRBV7-9 and TRBJ1-5, the complete variable domain is DTGVSQNPRHKITKRGQNVTFRCDPISEHNRLYWYRQTLGQGPEFLTYFQNEAQLEKSRLLSDRFSAERPKGSFSTLEIQRTEQGDSAMYLCASSSANRGTQPQHFGDGTRLSIL.

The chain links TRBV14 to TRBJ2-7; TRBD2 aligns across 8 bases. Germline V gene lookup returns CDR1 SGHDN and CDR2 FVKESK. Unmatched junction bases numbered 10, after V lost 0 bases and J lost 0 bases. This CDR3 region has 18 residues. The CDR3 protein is CASSQETGGAKSSYEQYF. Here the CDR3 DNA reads TGTGCCAGCAGCCAAGAGACGGGAGGGGCCAAGAGCTCCTACGAGCAGTACTTC.

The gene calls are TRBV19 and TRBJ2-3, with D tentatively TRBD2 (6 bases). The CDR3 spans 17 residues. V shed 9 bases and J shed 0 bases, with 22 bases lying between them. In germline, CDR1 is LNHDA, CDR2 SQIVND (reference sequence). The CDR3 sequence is CASFQPGSDASTDTQYF. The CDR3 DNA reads TGTGCCAGCTTCCAGCCCGGGAGTGATGCTAGCACAGATACGCAGTATTTT. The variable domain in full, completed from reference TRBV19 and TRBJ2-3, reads DGGITQSPKYLFRKEGQNVTLSCEQNLNHDAMYWYRQDPGQGLRLIYYSQIVNDFQKGDIAEGYSVSREKKESFPLTVTSAQKNPTAFYLCASFQPGSDASTDTQYFGPGTRLTVL.

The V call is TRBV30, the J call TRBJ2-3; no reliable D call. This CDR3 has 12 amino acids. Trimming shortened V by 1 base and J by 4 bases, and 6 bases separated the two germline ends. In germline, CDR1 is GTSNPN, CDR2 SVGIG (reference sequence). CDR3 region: CAWSDGADTQYF. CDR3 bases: TGTGCCTGGAGTGACGGAGCAGATACGCAGTATTTT.

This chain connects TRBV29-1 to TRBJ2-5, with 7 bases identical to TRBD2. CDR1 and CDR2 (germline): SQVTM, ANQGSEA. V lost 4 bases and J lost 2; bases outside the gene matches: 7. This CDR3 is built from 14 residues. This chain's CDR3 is CSVVGTMSQETQYF. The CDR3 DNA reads TGCAGCGTTGTAGGGACTATGTCACAAGAGACCCAGTACTTC.